Each of the 3 T cell receptor beta chains below was sequenced from the same sample in a study of shared clonotypes between healthy human individuals. Generated by immunoSEQ multiplex PCR, the TCRdb table keeps only in-frame clones and is missing some. The data show 520,000 or so clones, around 79% seen once. The sample was PBMCs. These receptor sequences come from a woman in her forties in good health. Some clones in this sample may be carry-over from other donors' samples.

V is TRBV10-3 and J is TRBJ2-5; maybe TRBD2 (6 bases). The CDR3 sequence is 16 residues long. CDR1 ENHRY and CDR2 SYGVKD come from the germline V gene. With 4 bases removed from V and 3 bases from J, the gap between germline ends came to 18 bases. This CDR3 reads CAISGSRETLKETQYF. In DNA, the CDR3 is TGTGCCATCAGTGGAAGTCGGGAGACGCTGAAAGAGACCCAGTACTTC.

The rearrangement uses TRBV7-3 and TRBJ2-3, with a tentative D call TRBD2 (6 bases). Looked up from germline, CDR1 is SGHTA and CDR2 is FQGTGA. The V end lost 3 bases, the J end lost 8 bases, and 15 bases lay between the germline ends. The CDR3 extends over 14 amino acids. The CDR3, as DNA: TGTGCCAGCAGCTTGTCCCGGGAGACCGGTACGCAGTATTTT. It encodes CASSLSRETGTQYF.

V is TRBV21-1 and J is TRBJ2-6; the D call TRBD2 from the table was never checked on the DNA. TRBV21-1 is tagged as a pseudogene. The CDR3 covers 14 residues. This CDR3 reads CASILRSGANVLTF. DNA of the CDR3: TGTGCCAGCATCCTTAGATCTGGGGCCAACGTCCTGACTTTC.